This record covers a single T cell receptor (beta chain). Its specificity is unknown. This specimen comes from a study of circulating and synovial CD4+ cells in juvenile arthritis. The method was immunoSEQ multiplex PCR; TCRdb's version includes in-frame clones alone and lacks a portion of them. The sample carries about 3,200 clones, under 90% recorded once. General observations from the study: Traditional Vbeta family usage analysis missed the pathogenic-like versus bulk difference. Circulating pathogenic-like lymphocytes shared a substantially higher fraction of CDR3 sequences with synovium than bulk blood. Bulk blood CD4 samples held at least an order of magnitude more or fewer genomes than CPL.

Trimming cost V 4 bases and J 1 base; bases outside gene matches: 7. CDR3 length equals 16 residues. Germline V CDR1 and CDR2: SGHRS, YFSETQ. This sequence originates from a human donor with juvenile idiopathic arthritis. Sequencing input: CD4+ T cells from synovial fluid. V and J are TRBV5-1 and TRBJ2-5; 10 bases agree with TRBD2. CDR3: CASSITSGAPQETQYF. In DNA, the CDR3 is TGCGCCAGCAGCATCACTAGCGGGGCCCCCCAAGAGACCCAGTACTTC. Variable domain in full (rest from reference TRBV5-1 and TRBJ2-5): KAGVTQTPRYLIKTRGQQVTLSCSPISGHRSVSWYQQTPGQGLQFLFEYFSETQRNKGNFPGRFSGRQFSNSRSEMNVSTLELGDSALYLCASSITSGAPQETQYFGPGTRLLVL.